The T cell receptor beta chain described here comes from a study of blood T cell repertoires in COVID-19. At the level of the study: Collection of acute and convalescent COVID-19 samples took place in the United States, Italy and Spain.

In the authors' workflow: Amplification from reference gene primers served as the basis for estimated nucleated cell counts. Generated by immunoSEQ multiplex PCR, the TCRdb table keeps only in-frame clones and is missing some. That table gives V, J and clone size, and the DNA gave D and trimming. The repertoire consists of 250,000 to 300,000 clones, with 70% to 90% occurring once and the leading ten covering around 4.5%. J was trimmed by 4 bases and V by 4 bases; bases with no gene match: 1. This CDR3 spans 13 amino acids. CDR1 is SGHRS and CDR2 is YFSETQ in the germline V gene. The sequenced sample was peripheral blood. This rearrangement joins TRBV5-1 to TRBJ2-3, with 9 bases that match TRBD2. This TCR was sampled from a man aged 60 to 75 who had recovered from COVID-19. This chain's CDR3 is CASSRTSADTQYF. Written as DNA, the CDR3 is TGCGCCAGCAGCCGGACTAGCGCAGATACGCAGTATTTT.